The entry below describes one TCR beta chain. Antigen unknown. Clones were read by immunoSEQ multiplex PCR, and TCRdb kept only the in-frame ones, dropping some. The sample includes tens of thousands of clones, more than 75% of them seen just once. Between the trimmed V and J ends, which lost 3 bases and 13 bases, there was a span of 25 bases. CDR3 length equals 15 residues. Germline V gene lookup returns CDR1 WSHSY and CDR2 SAAADI. The data belong to a study of T cell responses to AZD1222 COVID-19 vaccine. Study-level results: Repertoire sampling was restricted to post-peak T cell response timepoints. The donor group comprised mostly white British people and more females; the analysis possibly underestimated clonal diversity. Reportedly, nearly half the spike-specific TCRs target unmutated variant regions.

The receptor's source is an adult who received the AZD1222 COVID-19 vaccine. The sample here was peripheral blood, taken 28 days after the second AZD1222 dose. The chain recombines TRBV10-2 with TRBJ2-7, with D possibly being TRBD1 (6 bases). For the CDR3, the DNA is TGCGCCAGCAGTGACTCAGGGGTAGTCCGGCCCAATAGCTACTTC. Translation: CASSDSGVVRPNSYF.